Listed below are T cell receptor beta chains from one sample, sequenced in a study of graft-versus-host responses after intestinal transplantation. Profiling relied on immunoSEQ multiplex PCR, and the TCRdb table lists in-frame clones only, not all of them. The table shows about 85,000 clones, with more than 85% occurring only once. No antigen is known for these receptors. This specimen consisted of unstimulated CD8+ T cells sorted from spleen or lymph node cells, obtained before transplant. These receptors were collected from a human donor who was the organ donor for an intestinal transplant. The CDR3 runs from the conserved cysteine through the conserved F or W. D genes are given only for firm matches.

>-|TRBJ2-7|TRBV27
CASSPRPTESYEQYF
>-|TRBJ2-1|TRBV9
CASSVLGRLDEQFF
>TRBD2|TRBJ2-2|TRBV11-2
CASSLDSLAGLTGELFF
>-|TRBJ2-1|TRBV11-3
CASSLRDPTYNEQFF
>TRBD1|TRBJ2-1|TRBV5-7
CASYVSLPQDRSYNEQFF
>TRBD2|TRBJ2-7|TRBV13
CASSLAGRAYEQYF
>-|TRBJ2-3|TRBV2
CASSESGSSYTDTQYF
>-|TRBJ2-1|TRBV15
CATSRDLSGSYNEQFF
>-|TRBJ2-7|TRBV5-1
CASSLIGSYEQYF
>-|TRBJ1-6|TRBV6-6
CASSQSPGLYNSPLHF
>-|TRBJ2-7|TRBV13
CASSPRQEYEQYF
>TRBD2|TRBJ2-5|TRBV4-1
CASSQGAGGWETQYF
>-|TRBJ2-1|TRBV27
CASSLMEAGNEQFF
>-|TRBJ1-4|TRBV19
CASSIEGTANEKLFF
>TRBD1|TRBJ2-7|TRBV7-2
CASSLPGQDYEQYF
>TRBD2|TRBJ2-1|TRBV7-6
CASSATLPGLGEANEQFF
>TRBD1|TRBJ2-7|TRBV19
CASSMGQGYEQYF
>-|TRBJ1-3|TRBV9
CASSPQPASGNTIYF
>-|TRBJ1-1|TRBV5-1
CASSLTGWNTEAFF
>-|TRBJ2-3|TRBV9
CASSVAGFADTQYF
>-|TRBJ1-1|TRBV30
CAWTIAGGTYEAFF
>-|TRBJ2-7|TRBV27
CASSSPGAYEQYF
>TRBD1|TRBJ1-2|TRBV5-1
CASSSTGGNGYTF
>-|TRBJ1-4|TRBV7-6
CASSLARGVRATNEKLFF
>TRBD1|TRBJ2-1|TRBV12-5
CASGSKDRGAYNEQFF